Following are 20 T cell receptor beta chains from one sample sequenced in a study of T-cell reconstitution after alpha-beta-depleted transplantation in children. Unique molecular identifiers were incorporated when the TCRbeta library was constructed. TCRdb itself ran the PCR reads through MiXCR, one entry per CDR3 protein. The sample yields about 580,000 distinct CDR3 sequences, 20% to 25% seen once. The sequencing here drew on PBMCs, mostly from graft donor cells, taken 360 days after TCRalphabeta/CD19-depleted stem cell transplant. These receptors were collected from a boy younger than two who had a stem cell transplant for acute myeloid leukemia, so the T cells may come from the graft donor.

The V call is TRBV15, the J call TRBJ2-3; D unresolved. The V and J ends lost 0 bases and 2 bases respectively, with 15 bases between them. Germline CDR1 reads LNHNV; CDR2 reads YYDKDF (reference sequence). The CDR3 loop spans 17 amino acids. CDR3 region: CATSRDLQILTTDTQYF. The CDR3 coding sequence is TGTGCCACCAGCAGAGATCTTCAGATACTTACCACAGATACGCAGTATTTT.

A word on this clonotype: Given a much more abundant clone one base away, this may be a read error. V usage is TRBV11-1 and J usage is TRBJ2-7, with TRBD1 identical over 11 bases. This CDR3 comprises 15 residues. CDR1 and CDR2 from the germline V gene are SGHAT and FQDESV (reference sequence). V shed 1 base, J shed 5 bases, and the junction held 4 bases outside the gene matches. This CDR3 is CASSLDGTGGDEQYF. The CDR3 nucleotides read TGTGCCAGCAGCTTAGATGGGACAGGGGGAGACGAGCAGTACTTC.

The rearrangement joins TRBV28 to TRBJ2-2, with D possibly being TRBD1 (6 bases). This CDR3 region has 14 residues. Between the trimmed V and J ends, which lost 3 bases and 4 bases, there was a span of 9 bases. The germline V gene encodes CDR1 MDHEN and CDR2 SYDVKM. The DNA of the CDR3 is TGTGCCAGCAGTTTGGACAGTGCCACCGGGGAGCTGTTTTTT. This sequence encodes CASSLDSATGELFF.

This clonotype was seen ten or more times. The V gene is TRBV29-1, the J gene TRBJ2-1, with 9 bases fitting TRBD2. The germline gives CDR1 SQVTM, CDR2 ANQGSEA. CDR3 length: 11 residues. This CDR3 is CRAGGSNEQFF. The CDR3 DNA follows: TGCAGAGCGGGGGGTAGCAATGAGCAGTTCTTC.

This clonotype was seen at least ten times. This chain connects TRBV20-1 to TRBJ2-1; no firm D call. Trimming pared 5 bases from V and 0 bases from J, leaving 8 bases between. This CDR3 region has 13 residues. Germline CDR1 and CDR2: DFQATT and SNEGSKA (reference sequence). Here the CDR3 DNA reads TGCAGTGCTGCCGTAGGCTCCTACAATGAGCAGTTCTTC. Amino acid sequence: CSAAVGSYNEQFF.

This clonotype was counted only a few times. CDR3 sequence: CSARTGEVTYNEQFF. Here the CDR3 DNA reads TGCAGTGCTCGTACAGGGGAGGTCACCTACAATGAGCAGTTCTTC. The J gene is TRBJ2-1, the V gene TRBV20-1; D is possibly TRBD1 (7 bases). The V and J ends lost 5 bases and 2 bases respectively, with 16 bases between them. Germline values: CDR1 DFQATT, CDR2 SNEGSKA (reference sequence). The CDR3 has 15 residues.

The chain is built from TRBV5-5 and TRBJ2-1; the D is unclear. In germline, CDR1 is SGHKS, CDR2 YYEKEE (reference sequence). The CDR3 consists of 13 residues. Deletions cut 0 bases from V and 9 bases from J, with 10 bases between. In nucleotides, the CDR3 is TGTGCCAGCAGCTTGGTGTGGGGTGGTGAGCAGTTCTTC. It translates to CASSLVWGGEQFF. Together with reference TRBV5-5 and TRBJ2-1, the CDR3 gives the full variable domain: DAGVTQSPTHLIKTRGQQVTLRCSPISGHKSVSWYQQVLGQGPQFIFQYYEKEERGRGNFPDRFSARQFPNYSSELNVNALLLGDSALYLCASSLVWGGEQFFGPGTRLTVL.

There are many counts of this clonotype. The chain recombines TRBV7-2 with TRBJ1-5, with 7 bases fitting TRBD1. This CDR3 has 17 residues. V lost 5 bases, J lost 4 bases, and 14 bases stayed unmatched. From germline, CDR1 is SGHTA and CDR2 FQGNSA. The CDR3 region is CASSPPQGVGGNQPQHF. The DNA for the CDR3 is TGTGCCAGCAGCCCACCCCAGGGGGTCGGGGGGAATCAGCCCCAGCATTTT.

The V call is TRBV4-3, the J call TRBJ2-7; D ambiguous. This CDR3 comprises 14 residues. Germline CDR1 reads LGHNA; CDR2 reads YSLEER. V lost 3 bases and J 12 bases, leaving 21 bases between the germline ends. The CDR3 spells CASSHDTVPNPPYF. As DNA, the CDR3 is TGCGCCAGCAGCCATGACACGGTTCCCAACCCTCCGTACTTC.

This clonotype has more than one count but fewer than ten. This chain uses TRBV20-1 with TRBJ2-2; D is possibly TRBD2 (6 bases). CDR1 is DFQATT and CDR2 is SNEGSKA in the germline V gene (reference sequence). The CDR3 has 14 amino acids. V was trimmed by 3 bases and J by 3 bases, leaving 11 bases between them. The CDR3 DNA reads TGCAGTGCTAGCTGGGGGGAGTACACCGGGGAGCTGTTTTTT. It is translated as CSASWGEYTGELFF.

This clonotype has a count of ten or more. V is TRBV2 and J is TRBJ2-1; 9 bases line up with TRBD2. The V gene's germline CDR1 is SNHLY and CDR2 FYNNEI. This CDR3 region has 14 residues. The ends lost 8 bases at V and 2 bases at J; junction bases unmatched: 4. As DNA, the CDR3 is TGTGCCAGCCTAGCGGGAACAACCTACAATGAGCAGTTCTTC. Protein: CASLAGTTYNEQFF.

The chain uses TRBV20-1 and TRBJ2-5; 12 nucleotides align to TRBD2. The CDR3 contains 15 residues. The germline gives CDR1 DFQATT, CDR2 SNEGSKA (reference sequence). The CDR3 nucleotides are TGCAGGGGTCTACTAGCGGGGGGTAATCAAGAGACCCAGTACTTC. Translating it yields CRGLLAGGNQETQYF.

This clonotype showed up many times. The gene calls are TRBV29-1 and TRBJ1-2, with D possibly matching TRBD1 (5 bases). This CDR3 region has 14 residues. V was trimmed by 2 bases and J by 6 bases, leaving 16 bases between them. Germline CDR1 reads SQVTM; CDR2 reads ANQGSEA. The CDR3 region has the DNA TGCAGCGTTGAAAAAGGGGTTGAGGGAAATGGCTACACCTTC. Translating gives CSVEKGVEGNGYTF.

This clonotype was picked up one time. Because it lacks the conserved phenylalanine or tryptophan at the end, this CDR3 is likely a read error. This chain uses TRBV11-2 with TRBJ1-2, with 7 bases identical to TRBD1. Germline trimming cut 5 bases from V and 2 bases from J; bases unmatched to any gene: 8. This CDR3 has 15 residues. Germline values: CDR1 SGHAT, CDR2 FQNNGV. CDR3 in amino acids: CASSQNQQGNYGYTS. DNA of the CDR3: TGTGCCAGCAGCCAAAATCAACAGGGGAACTATGGCTACACCTCC.

This clonotype was counted ten times or more. The chain is built from TRBV6-2 or TRBV6-3 and TRBJ2-1; no definite D call. The length of the CDR3 is 13 residues. CDR1 MNHEY and CDR2 SVGEGT come from the germline V gene. Deletions cut 2 bases from V and 5 bases from J, with 7 bases between. CDR3 sequence: CASSYVEDNEQFF. The CDR3 DNA follows: TGTGCCAGCAGTTACGTTGAAGACAATGAGCAGTTCTTC.

In this sample, this clonotype turned up a few times. The J gene is TRBJ1-3, the V gene TRBV12-3 or TRBV12-4, with TRBD1 as a possible D gene (6 bases). There are 15 residues in the CDR3. V lost 10 bases and J lost 1, with 17 bases in between. DNA of the CDR3: TGTGCCATGTCCGACAGGCTTTCTTCTGGAAACACCATATATTTT. Its translation: CAMSDRLSSGNTIYF.

This clonotype was observed at least ten times. The J gene is TRBJ2-1, the V gene TRBV29-1; TRBD2 might be the D (6 bases). CDR3 size: 15 residues. The germline gives CDR1 SQVTM, CDR2 ANQGSEA. The V and J ends lost 5 bases and 0 bases respectively, with 14 bases between them. CDR3 bases: TGCAGCGTTCGGGGGTGGGGGGACTCCTACAATGAGCAGTTCTTC. Amino acids: CSVRGWGDSYNEQFF.

This clonotype was counted only a few times. V gene TRBV12-3 or TRBV12-4 combines with J gene TRBJ2-7; 8 bases align to TRBD1. The CDR3 covers 15 residues. V was clipped by 7 bases and J by 5 bases; unmatched bases: 13. The CDR3 sequence: CASTAGRGPDDEQYF. The CDR3 DNA sequence: TGTGCCAGCACCGCTGGCAGGGGGCCTGATGACGAGCAGTACTTC.

The CDR3 is CASSPDRARTYEQYV. Written as DNA, the CDR3 is TGTGCCAGCAGCCCAGACAGGGCGAGGACCTACGAGCAGTACGTC. V and J are TRBV6-1 and TRBJ2-7; 7 positions agree with TRBD1. The J segment lost 2 bases and the V segment lost 6 bases, leaving 10 bases of the junction unmatched. There are 15 residues in the CDR3. Germline assignment: CDR1 MNHNS and CDR2 SASEGT.

This rearrangement joins TRBV6-1 to TRBJ1-2, with 7 bases that match TRBD1. V lost 6 bases and J lost 3; bases outside the gene matches: 4. The CDR3 is made up of 13 amino acids. Germline V lookup: CDR1 MNHNS, CDR2 SASEGT. CDR3 bases: TGTGCCAGCAGGGGAGGGACAGACTATGGCTACACCTTC. Translation: CASRGGTDYGYTF.